These 3 T cell receptor beta chains originate from one sample sequenced in a study of brain T cells in children with intractable seizures. Repertoires were generated with immunoSEQ multiplex PCR, while TCRdb's copy carries only in-frame clones and drops some. The sample consists of around 340,000 clones, approximately 93% of them appearing once. Regarding time point: blood from clinic visit 5 months post-surgery; TSC patient then seizure free. Sequenced here: peripheral blood, sampled approximately 5 months after surgery. The receptors originated from a boy younger than two with tuberous sclerosis and intractable seizures.

This chain connects TRBV11-3 to TRBJ2-3, with D uncertain. Trimming cost V 0 bases and J 4 bases, with 11 bases left between them. This CDR3 has 15 residues. Per the germline V gene, CDR1 is SGHNT and CDR2 is YENEEA. The CDR3 loop reads CASSLDPASSDTQYF. CDR3 DNA sequence: TGTGCCAGCAGCTTAGATCCAGCGTCTTCAGATACGCAGTATTTT.

V usage is TRBV7-9 and J usage is TRBJ2-3; D tentatively fits TRBD1 or TRBD2 (5 bases each). Trimming stripped 1 base from V and 0 bases from J, with 14 bases between. The CDR3 consists of 17 residues. CDR1 is SEHNR and CDR2 is FQNEAQ in the germline V gene (reference sequence). The CDR3 loop is CASSLGVRDLSTDTQYF. CDR3 DNA: TGTGCCAGCAGCTTAGGGGTCCGGGACCTTAGCACAGATACGCAGTATTTT.

The CDR3 region has the DNA TGTGCCAGCAGCCAGACTAGTTCTGCCTACGAGCAGTACTTC. It is translated as CASSQTSSAYEQYF. This chain uses TRBV4-2 with TRBJ2-7; D might be TRBD2 (6 bases). The V gene lost 3 bases and the J gene lost 2 bases, with 11 bases spanning the gap. There are 14 residues in the CDR3. Germline V gene sequence: CDR1 LGHNA, CDR2 YNFKEQ.